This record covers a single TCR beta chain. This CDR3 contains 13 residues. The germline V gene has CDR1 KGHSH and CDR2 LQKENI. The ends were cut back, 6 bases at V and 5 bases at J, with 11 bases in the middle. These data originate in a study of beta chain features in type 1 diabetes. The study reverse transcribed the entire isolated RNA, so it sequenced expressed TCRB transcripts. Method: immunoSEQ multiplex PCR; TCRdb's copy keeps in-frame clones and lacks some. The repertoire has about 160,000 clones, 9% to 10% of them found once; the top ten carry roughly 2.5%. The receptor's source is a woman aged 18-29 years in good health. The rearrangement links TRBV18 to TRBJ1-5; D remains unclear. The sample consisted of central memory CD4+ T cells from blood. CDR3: CASSISGDQPQHF. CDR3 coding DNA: TGTGCCAGCTCCATCTCCGGGGATCAGCCCCAGCATTTT.